Each of the 25 T cell receptor beta chains below was sequenced from the same sample in a study of blood T cell repertoires in COVID-19. TCRdb's table, derived via immunoSEQ multiplex PCR, lists solely in-frame clones and lacks some. The sample includes about 87,000 clones, about four fifths of them seen just once. The sequenced sample consisted of peripheral blood. The receptors come from a woman aged 55 to 70 with acute or convalescent COVID-19.

The CDR3 sequence is CASRQTGGAETQYF. In DNA, the CDR3 is TGTGCCAGCAGGCAGACAGGGGGGGCAGAGACCCAGTACTTC. The chain uses TRBV11-1 and TRBJ2-5; TRBD1 matches at 9 bases. The J segment lost 4 bases and the V segment lost 6 bases, leaving 6 bases of the junction unmatched. This CDR3 spans 14 amino acids. CDR1 SGHAT and CDR2 FQDESV come from the germline V gene (reference sequence).

This clone is classed as medium-sized. V usage is TRBV5-1 and J usage is TRBJ2-3; D might be TRBD2 (6 bases). CDR3 length equals 16 residues. Per germline, CDR1 SGHRS and CDR2 YFSETQ. The V gene lost 1 base and the J gene lost 4 bases, with 16 bases spanning the gap. CDR3: CASSLYGGEAADTQYF. As DNA, the CDR3 is TGCGCCAGCAGCTTGTACGGGGGAGAGGCGGCAGATACGCAGTATTTT.

The chain joins TRBV6-2 or TRBV6-3 to TRBJ2-2, with 10 bases identical to TRBD1. Germline V CDR1 and CDR2: MNHEY, SVGEGT. The CDR3 loop spans 16 amino acids. Trimming cost V 6 bases and J 3 bases; bases outside gene matches: 7. CDR3 nucleotide sequence: TGTGCCAGCAGCTCGCCGGGACAGGGGCACACCGGGGAGCTGTTTTTT. It specifies CASSSPGQGHTGELFF.

The J gene is TRBJ1-2, the V gene TRBV7-2, with D tentatively TRBD1 (5 bases). Germline V CDR1 and CDR2: SGHTA, FQGNSA. Trimming took 7 bases from V and 4 from J, leaving 22 bases between them. The CDR3 contains 16 residues. CDR3 sequence: CASTRPGQGGIYGYTF. CDR3 DNA: TGTGCCAGCACCCGCCCTGGGCAGGGCGGCATCTATGGCTACACCTTC.

The chain couples TRBV24-1 to TRBJ2-2; the D gene is possibly TRBD1 (5 bases). V shed 3 bases and J shed 0 bases, with 10 bases lying between them. The CDR3 extends over 16 amino acids. CDR1 and CDR2 from the germline V gene are KGHDR and SFDVKD. The CDR3 nucleotides read TGTGCCACCAGTGATAGCAGGGTCACGAACACCGGGGAGCTGTTTTTT. Protein product: CATSDSRVTNTGELFF.

The V and J genes are TRBV3-1 (or the pseudogene TRBV3-2) and TRBJ2-3; 7 positions match TRBD2. Germline assignment: CDR1 LGHDT and CDR2 YNNKEL (reference sequence). Trimming at V came to 4 bases and at J to 15 bases, leaving 13 bases not matched to a gene. CDR3 length: 13 residues. CDR3 DNA sequence: TGTGCCAGCAGCCCCTCACTAGCGCCACCTGTCTATTTT. This translates into CASSPSLAPPVYF.

This clone was seen a few times. J is TRBJ1-1 and V is TRBV11-3; D remains ambiguous. The CDR3 contains 12 residues. CDR1 and CDR2 from the germline V gene are SGHNT and YENEEA. V lost 5 bases and J lost 8, with 12 bases in between. CDR3 bases: TGTGCCAGCAGCCAACTTAATCTCGAAGCTTTCTTT. It encodes CASSQLNLEAFF.

This chain links TRBV24-1 with TRBJ1-1; D is uncertain. The V gene's germline CDR1 is KGHDR and CDR2 SFDVKD. The CDR3 has 13 amino acids. Between the trimmed V and J ends, which lost 3 bases and 1 base, there was a span of 5 bases. Here the CDR3 DNA reads TGTGCCACCAGTGATGGCCGGAACACTGAAGCTTTCTTT. Translated, it gives CATSDGRNTEAFF.

A few counts support this clone. The chain combines TRBV25-1 with TRBJ2-3; 8 nucleotides align to TRBD1. Germline V CDR1 and CDR2: MGHDK, SYGVNS. The CDR3 has 17 residues. Trimming at V came to 2 bases and at J to 0 bases, leaving 7 bases not matched to a gene. CDR3 protein: CASSEADRGKSTDTQYF. The CDR3 bases are TGTGCCAGCAGTGAAGCAGACAGGGGAAAAAGCACAGATACGCAGTATTTT.

J is TRBJ2-7 and V is TRBV3-1 (or the pseudogene TRBV3-2); 10 bases line up with TRBD2. From germline, CDR1 is LGHDT and CDR2 YNNKEL (reference sequence). The CDR3 is 14 amino acids. V was clipped by 4 bases and J by 6 bases; unmatched bases: 6. This CDR3 reads CASSPSGRRSEQYF. CDR3 nucleotide sequence: TGTGCCAGCAGCCCTAGCGGGAGAAGGAGCGAGCAGTACTTC.

The chain uses TRBV12-3 or TRBV12-4 and TRBJ2-5, with D perhaps TRBD1 (6 bases). Deletions cut 6 bases from V and 1 base from J, with 9 bases between. This CDR3 comprises 13 residues. The CDR3: CASSGTIQETQYF. The CDR3 nucleotides are TGTGCCAGCAGCGGGACAATCCAAGAGACCCAGTACTTC.

In this sample, this clone turned up once. The chain couples TRBV7-2 to TRBJ1-1, with D possibly being TRBD1 (5 bases). CDR1 is SGHTA and CDR2 is FQGNSA in the germline V gene. The CDR3 extends over 13 amino acids. V was trimmed by 1 base and J by 5 bases, leaving 8 bases between them. The CDR3 DNA follows: TGTGCCAGCAGCTTAGAGCCAGGGACTGAAGCTTTCTTT. Translation: CASSLEPGTEAFF. The full variable domain, its missing parts supplied by reference TRBV7-2 and TRBJ1-1, is GAGVSQSPSNKVTEKGKDVELRCDPISGHTALYWYRQSLGQGLEFLIYFQGNSAPDKSGLPSDRFSAERTGGSVSTLTIQRTQQEDSAVYLCASSLEPGTEAFFGQGTRLTVV.

The chain recombines TRBV5-4 with TRBJ2-7; 15 bases align to TRBD2. This CDR3 spans 17 amino acids. Trimming removed 2 bases from V and 7 bases from J; junction bases left unmatched: 10. Germline V gene sequence: CDR1 SGHNT, CDR2 YYREEE (reference sequence). The CDR3 DNA follows: TGTGCCAGCAGCTTCGGGACTAGCGGGGGGCCCCCGGGAGAGCAGTACTTC. Amino acid sequence: CASSFGTSGGPPGEQYF.

This rearrangement joins TRBV28 to TRBJ1-6, with D perhaps matching TRBD1 (5 bases). Trimming left V 3 bases short and J 10 bases short, with 19 bases between. CDR3 size: 16 residues. Germline V lookup: CDR1 MDHEN, CDR2 SYDVKM. CDR3 in DNA: TGTGCCAGCAGTTTTACGATAGGGGCAGGAACGTCACCCCTCCACTTT. This codes for CASSFTIGAGTSPLHF. Full variable domain (outside the CDR3, taken from reference TRBV28 and TRBJ1-6): DVKVTQSSRYLVKRTGEKVFLECVQDMDHENMFWYRQDPGLGLRLIYFSYDVKMKEKGDIPEGYSVSREKKERFSLILESASTNQTSMYLCASSFTIGAGTSPLHFGNGTRLTVT.

The chain links TRBV7-3 to TRBJ1-2; D remains unclear. The CDR3 is made up of 14 amino acids. V was cut by 2 bases and J by 4 bases, with 11 bases left in between. Germline V CDR1 and CDR2: SGHTA, FQGTGA. The chain's CDR3 is CASSLAREGYGYTF. The CDR3, as DNA: TGTGCCAGCAGCTTAGCCCGGGAGGGCTATGGCTACACCTTC.

The genes are TRBV5-6 and TRBJ2-3; 11 nucleotides match TRBD2. Trimming at V came to 4 bases and at J to 2 bases, leaving 6 bases not matched to a gene. In germline, CDR1 is SGHDT, CDR2 YYEEEE. The CDR3 sequence is 16 residues long. The CDR3 here is CASSKWTSGLTDTQYF. CDR3 in DNA: TGTGCCAGCAGCAAATGGACTAGCGGGCTCACAGATACGCAGTATTTT.

Regarding this clone: This likely comes from a read error, as the CDR3 has no conserved phenylalanine or tryptophan at its end. This chain links TRBV12-3 or TRBV12-4 with TRBJ1-2, with 8 bases matching TRBD1. The V segment lost 6 bases and the J segment 9 bases; nucleotides outside the gene matches: 9. This CDR3 has 13 amino acids. CDR3 sequence (DNA): TGTGCCAGCAGAGAAACAGGGGGAAGGAGCTACACCCTC. Translated, it gives CASRETGGRSYTL.

The V gene is TRBV10-1, the J gene TRBJ2-4; a possible D gene is TRBD2 (5 bases). Per the germline V gene, CDR1 is WNHNN and CDR2 is SYGVQD (reference sequence). V was pared by 4 bases and J by 7 bases, with 14 bases between. This CDR3 spans 14 amino acids. Here the CDR3 DNA reads TGCGCCAGCAGTGCAAGTGAGGAGGCTAACATTCAGTACTTC. It codes for CASSASEEANIQYF.

The chain employs TRBV4-3 and TRBJ2-1; 7 positions agree with TRBD2. This CDR3 is 16 amino acids long. V was pared by 1 base and J by 0 bases, with 3 bases of the junction left unmatched. Germline-derived CDR1 and CDR2 are LGHNA and YSLEER. The CDR3 DNA follows: TGCGCCAGCAGCCAAGTCTCGGGGGGCTCCTACAATGAGCAGTTCTTC. It translates to CASSQVSGGSYNEQFF.

This chain links TRBV10-3 with TRBJ2-3; 10 bases are shared with TRBD1. The ends lost 6 bases at V and 4 bases at J; junction bases unmatched: 4. CDR3 length: 14 residues. In germline, CDR1 is ENHRY, CDR2 SYGVKD. The CDR3 protein is CAISGQGGADTQYF. The CDR3 DNA reads as TGTGCCATCAGCGGACAGGGGGGGGCAGATACGCAGTATTTT.

The chain is built from TRBV7-2 and TRBJ2-1; 9 positions agree with TRBD1. J lost 4 bases, V lost 8 bases, and 12 bases had no gene match. The germline V gene encodes CDR1 SGHTA and CDR2 FQGNSA. This CDR3 has 16 residues. In DNA form, the CDR3 reads TGTGCCAGCCGGGGACAGGGATCACTGTTGTACAATGAGCAGTTCTTC. It translates to CASRGQGSLLYNEQFF. Looking up the rest from reference TRBV7-2 and TRBJ2-1 gives the full variable domain: GAGVSQSPSNKVTEKGKDVELRCDPISGHTALYWYRQSLGQGLEFLIYFQGNSAPDKSGLPSDRFSAERTGGSVSTLTIQRTQQEDSAVYLCASRGQGSLLYNEQFFGPGTRLTVL.

This sequence joins TRBV7-9 and TRBJ1-5; no definite D call. V lost 3 bases, J lost 6 bases, and 12 bases lay in between. This CDR3 has 14 residues. From germline, CDR1 is SEHNR and CDR2 FQNEAQ (reference sequence). This CDR3 reads CASSFSGRTQPQHF. Here the CDR3 DNA reads TGTGCCAGCAGCTTTAGCGGGCGCACTCAGCCCCAGCATTTT. Full variable domain (missing parts from reference TRBV7-9 and TRBJ1-5): DTGVSQNPRHKITKRGQNVTFRCDPISEHNRLYWYRQTLGQGPEFLTYFQNEAQLEKSRLLSDRFSAERPKGSFSTLEIQRTEQGDSAMYLCASSFSGRTQPQHFGDGTRLSIL.

CDR3 nucleotide sequence: TGTGCCAGCAGCTTAGCCATCGGACAGGGGGCTCTGGCCGGGGAGCTGTTTTTT. As protein: CASSLAIGQGALAGELFF. The chain recombines TRBV7-8 with TRBJ2-2; 11 bases map to TRBD1. The CDR3 loop spans 18 amino acids. J was trimmed by 6 bases and V by 0 bases; bases with no gene match: 9. CDR1 and CDR2 (germline): SGHVS, FQNEAQ. Looking up the rest from reference TRBV7-8 and TRBJ2-2 gives the full variable domain: GAGVSQSPRYKVAKRGQDVALRCDPISGHVSLFWYQQALGQGPEFLTYFQNEAQLDKSGLPSDRFFAERPEGSVSTLKIQRTQQEDSAVYLCASSLAIGQGALAGELFFGEGSRLTVL.

A word on this clone: One junction end disagrees with the germline gene, perhaps due to a read error. CDR3 nucleotides: TGCAGCATTGACAGGGGGTCTTATGGCTACACCTTC. Amino acids: CSIDRGSYGYTF. The rearrangement joins TRBV29-1 to TRBJ1-2; TRBD1 agrees at 9 bases. The CDR3 contains 12 residues. Germline-derived CDR1 and CDR2 are SQVTM and ANQGSEA.

As concerns this clone: The sample holds other DNA sequences that translate to the same CDR3. V is TRBV30 and J is TRBJ2-1, with TRBD2 matching 9 bases. This CDR3 region has 14 residues. CDR1 is GTSNPN and CDR2 is SVGIG in the germline V gene (reference sequence). V trimming: 2 bases; J trimming: 4 bases; junction bases outside the gene matches: 3. This CDR3 is CAWSPGLAYNEQFF. The CDR3 DNA reads as TGTGCCTGGAGTCCGGGACTAGCATACAATGAGCAGTTCTTC.